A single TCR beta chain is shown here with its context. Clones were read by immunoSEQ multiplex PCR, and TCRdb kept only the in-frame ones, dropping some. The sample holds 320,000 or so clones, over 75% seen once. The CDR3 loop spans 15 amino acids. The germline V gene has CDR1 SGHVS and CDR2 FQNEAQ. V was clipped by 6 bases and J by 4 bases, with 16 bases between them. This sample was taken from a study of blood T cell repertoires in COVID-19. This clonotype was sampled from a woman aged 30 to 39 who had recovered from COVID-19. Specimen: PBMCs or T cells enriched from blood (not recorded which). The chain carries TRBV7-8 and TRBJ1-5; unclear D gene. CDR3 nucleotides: TGTGCCAGCAGGGCGGAGTCTGGGAGTAATCAGCCCCAGCATTTT. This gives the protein CASRAESGSNQPQHF.